This T cell receptor (beta chain) was sequenced in a study of blood T cell repertoires in COVID-19. On the study more broadly: Specimens from acute and convalescent COVID-19 originated in the United States, Italy and Spain. T cells, B-cell-depleted T cells, or PBMCs provided the cDNA or gDNA that served as material.

Seattle patient enrollment occurred during active infection, with longitudinal follow-up thereafter. Using immunoSEQ multiplex PCR, the repertoire was profiled, and TCRdb retains in-frame clones only, with some absent. The top ten clones hold about 1% of a sample with about 49,000 clones, approximately 93% of them seen once. In germline, CDR1 is MNHNY, CDR2 SVGAGI (reference sequence). V was pared by 5 bases and J by 7 bases, with 12 bases between. The CDR3 is 12 residues long. The receptor comes from a man in his fifties or sixties with COVID-19, enrolled during active disease. Material: peripheral blood. The genes are TRBV6-6 and TRBJ2-7; D possibly corresponds to TRBD1 (6 bases). The CDR3 loop is CASSPGAEEQYF. The CDR3, as DNA: TGTGCCAGCAGTCCAGGGGCTGAAGAGCAGTACTTC.